These 10 T cell receptor beta chains originate from one sample sequenced in a study of neurological immune-mediated disorders. MiXCR, applied by TCRdb to the 5' RACE reads, yields one record per CDR3 protein. The profile shows roughly 76,000 distinct CDR3 sequences, about 14% of them singletons. Source material: PBMCs. The receptors shown here come from a woman in her fifties or sixties in good health.

There are many counts of this clonotype. The gene calls are TRBV29-1 and TRBJ2-3; D perhaps matches TRBD1 (5 bases). V shed 7 bases and J shed 0 bases, with 14 bases lying between them. This CDR3 contains 14 residues. Germline CDR1 SQVTM, CDR2 ANQGSEA. For the CDR3, the DNA is TGCAGCGCTGTGACAGTGGCGAGCACAGATACGCAGTATTTT. This codes for CSAVTVASTDTQYF.

This clonotype appeared many times. V is TRBV27 and J is TRBJ1-6; TRBD1 might be the D (5 bases). The germline V and J ends were trimmed by 5 bases and 7 bases, with 15 bases remaining between them. The CDR3 loop spans 15 amino acids. Germline V gene data show CDR1 as MNHEY and CDR2 as SMNVEV (reference sequence). CDR3 in DNA: TGTGCCAGCAGTCCCCTAGGGGCGGGGAATTCACCCCTCCACTTT. Translated: CASSPLGAGNSPLHF.

This clonotype was observed at least ten times. The chain has TRBV3-1 and TRBJ2-7, with D uncertain. V was shortened by 3 bases and J by 3 bases, with 3 bases between the two germline ends. CDR1 is LGHDT and CDR2 is YNNKEL in the germline V gene (reference sequence). This CDR3 region has 11 residues. The DNA for the CDR3 is TGTGCCAGCAGCCAGAGCTACGAGCAGTACTTC. Amino acid sequence: CASSQSYEQYF.

About this clonotype: This may come from a read error, since a much larger clone is one base off. This chain connects TRBV12-3 or TRBV12-4 to TRBJ1-1; D unclear. V dropped 1 base and J dropped 7 bases, with 7 bases sitting between them. This CDR3 has 12 amino acids. The CDR3 DNA sequence: TGTGCCAGCAGTTTAGTTGGGATTGAAGCTTTCTTT. Residues: CASSLVGIEAFF.

This clonotype has a count of ten or more. This rearrangement joins TRBV20-1 to TRBJ1-3, with D perhaps TRBD1 (5 bases). The length of the CDR3 is 14 residues. The germline V and J ends were trimmed by 0 bases and 9 bases, with 15 bases remaining between them. The V gene's germline CDR1 is DFQATT and CDR2 SNEGSKA (reference sequence). CDR3 protein: CSARDGGEGSTIYF. CDR3 nucleotides: TGCAGTGCTAGAGATGGGGGAGAGGGGTCCACCATATATTTT.

In this sample, this clonotype turned up a few times. CDR3 in amino acids: CASSSAGLRGYTF. CDR3 sequence (DNA): TGTGCCAGCAGCTCAGCAGGGTTGCGTGGCTACACCTTC. The chain links TRBV7-2 to TRBJ1-2; possible D gene TRBD1, 5 bases. Looked up from germline, CDR1 is SGHTA and CDR2 is FQGNSA. The ends were cut back, 4 bases at V and 7 bases at J, with 13 bases in the middle. This CDR3 is 13 amino acids long.

This clonotype was picked up many times. J is TRBJ1-2 and V is TRBV15; 10 bases are shared with TRBD1. J lost 4 bases, V lost 3 bases, and 8 bases had no gene match. Germline values: CDR1 LNHNV, CDR2 YYDKDF (reference sequence). There are 16 residues in the CDR3. The CDR3 DNA reads TGTGCCACCAGCAGCCAGACAGGGGGCAGTGGCTATGGCTACACCTTC. It is translated as CATSSQTGGSGYGYTF. The full variable domain, completed using reference TRBV15 and TRBJ1-2, is DAMVIQNPRYQVTQFGKPVTLSCSQTLNHNVMYWYQQKSSQAPKLLFHYYDKDFNNEADTPDNFQSRRPNTSFCFLDIRSPGLGDTAMYLCATSSQTGGSGYGYTFGSGTRLTVV.

The chain carries TRBV5-1 and TRBJ1-4; D unclear. V was shortened by 3 bases and J by 7 bases, with 10 bases between the two germline ends. CDR1 SGHRS and CDR2 YFSETQ come from the germline V gene. The CDR3 covers 13 residues. The CDR3 protein is CASSSPGGEKLFF. The CDR3 nucleotides read TGCGCCAGCAGCTCACCGGGAGGTGAAAAACTGTTTTTT.

As concerns this clonotype: A much larger clonotype is one base distant, so this may be a read error. V gene TRBV5-1 combines with J gene TRBJ1-2; D is perhaps TRBD1 (5 bases). Germline CDR1 reads SGHRS; CDR2 reads YFSETQ. The length of the CDR3 is 16 residues. V lost 4 bases and J 8 bases, leaving 24 bases between the germline ends. Here the CDR3 reads CASSQETFGGSGGYTF. The DNA for the CDR3 is TGCGCCAGCAGCCAGGAGACCTTTGGGGGATCGGGGGGCTACACCTTC. The variable domain in full, completed from reference TRBV5-1 and TRBJ1-2, reads KAGVTQTPRYLIKTRGQQVTLSCSPISGHRSVSWYQQTPGQGLQFLFEYFSETQRNKGNFPGRFSGRQFSNSRSEMNVSTLELGDSALYLCASSQETFGGSGGYTFGSGTRLTVV.

In this sample, this clonotype turned up many times. The V and J genes are TRBV20-1 and TRBJ1-4; D is undetermined. Germline V gives CDR1 DFQATT, CDR2 SNEGSKA (reference sequence). Trimming cost V 1 base and J 8 bases, with 14 bases left between them. The CDR3 spans 14 residues. In DNA form, the CDR3 reads TGCAGTGCTAGAGTCGATCCTGGCGGAGAAAAACTGTTTTTT. It yields the protein CSARVDPGGEKLFF.